This T cell receptor beta chain was profiled in a study of blood T cells in healthy people across ages. The authors ran a second PCR of about 7 to 12 cycles using a sample-barcoded 5' primer and a J-beta primer mix. Using its own MiXCR run on the 5' RACE reads, TCRdb lists one record per CDR3 protein. This table holds some 1.5 million distinct CDR3 sequences, roughly 30% found once. This clonotype has only a few counts. This CDR3 is built from 15 residues. The V and J ends lost 7 bases and 0 bases respectively, with 13 bases between them. The germline V gene has CDR1 SEHNR and CDR2 FQNEAQ (reference sequence). Every sample had a minimum of 6.5 million PBMCs isolated.

Input material: blood. This TCR derives from a young woman in good health. The chain recombines TRBV7-9 with TRBJ2-1, with D uncertain. The CDR3 nucleotides are TGTGCCAGCAACGCCGACTCCAGCTCCTACAATGAGCAGTTCTTC. It is translated as CASNADSSSYNEQFF. The whole variable domain, filled in from reference TRBV7-9 and TRBJ2-1, reads DTGVSQNPRHKITKRGQNVTFRCDPISEHNRLYWYRQTLGQGPEFLTYFQNEAQLEKSRLLSDRFSAERPKGSFSTLEIQRTEQGDSAMYLCASNADSSSYNEQFFGPGTRLTVL.